The entry below gives a single TCR beta chain sequence along with its context. This record comes from a study of blood T cells in healthy people across ages. Study summary: Template switching recovered approximately one barcoded beta molecule for every two T cells.

Primers used in a second PCR of roughly 7 to 12 cycles were a sample-barcoded 5' primer and a J-beta primer mix. All samples gave at least 2.5 million CDR3-containing paired-end reads. TCRdb called the 5' RACE reads again in MiXCR, with one record for every CDR3 protein. This table has 1.2 million to 1.5 million distinct CDR3 sequences, approximately 59% appearing once. Germline V gene data show CDR1 as SQVTM and CDR2 as ANQGSEA. J was trimmed by 3 bases and V by 5 bases; bases with no gene match: 10. The CDR3 is made up of 14 amino acids. This chain joins TRBV29-1 and TRBJ2-7; 7 bases map to TRBD2. This TCR was sampled from a man younger than 35 in good health. Material: blood. The DNA of the CDR3 is TGCAGCGTTAGTCCGGGACTAAGCGTCTACGAGCAGTACTTC. The encoded protein is CSVSPGLSVYEQYF.